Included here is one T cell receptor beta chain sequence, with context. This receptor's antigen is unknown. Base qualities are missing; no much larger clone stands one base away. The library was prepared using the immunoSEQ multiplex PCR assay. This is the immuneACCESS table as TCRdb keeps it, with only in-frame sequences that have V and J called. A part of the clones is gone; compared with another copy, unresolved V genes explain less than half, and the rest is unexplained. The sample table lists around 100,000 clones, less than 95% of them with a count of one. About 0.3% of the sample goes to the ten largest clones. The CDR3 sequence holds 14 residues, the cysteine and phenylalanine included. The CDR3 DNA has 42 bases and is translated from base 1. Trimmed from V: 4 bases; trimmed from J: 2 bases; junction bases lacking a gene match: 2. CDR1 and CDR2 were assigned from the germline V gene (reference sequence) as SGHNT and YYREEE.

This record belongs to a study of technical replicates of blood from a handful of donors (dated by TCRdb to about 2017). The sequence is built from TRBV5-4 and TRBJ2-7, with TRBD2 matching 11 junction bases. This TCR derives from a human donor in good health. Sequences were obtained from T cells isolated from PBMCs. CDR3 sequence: CASSPTSGTYEQYF. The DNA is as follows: TGTGCCAGCAGCCCGACTAGCGGGACCTACGAGCAGTACTTC.